The T cell receptor beta chain under discussion was sequenced for a study of PD-L1 blockade in urothelial cancer. Across the whole study: Atezolizumab was started by patients in the mid-2010s at 1,200 mg intravenously every 3 weeks. Analyses were performed on blood at 3 weeks after treatment start (the second dose) and at 6 weeks. Typically, measured as a median, blood samples had approximately 130,000 T cells.

With respect to this clone: Its cognate antigen is unknown.

Study-level points and caveats: Clonality of blood TCR below the median before treatment predicted better survival.

Clones were sequenced by immunoSEQ multiplex PCR, and TCRdb holds only the in-frame ones, with some missing. The table shows under 40,000 clones, with around 79% occurring only once. This receptor was identified in a man aged 70 or older with urothelial cancer. Material: PBMCs, obtained around atezolizumab (anti-PD-L1) treatment.

As DNA, the CDR3 is TGTGCCAGCAGCTTAGAGTCTGGGGCCAACGTCCTGACTTTC. Amino acid sequence: CASSLESGANVLTF. V gene TRBV5-4 combines with J gene TRBJ2-6; D remains ambiguous. CDR3 size: 14 residues. Trimming pared 2 bases from V and 1 base from J, leaving 4 bases between. Germline-derived CDR1 and CDR2 are SGHNT and YYREEE (reference sequence).